This section outlines one TCR beta chain sequence together with its context. Next came a second PCR, run for about 7 to 12 cycles, which used a sample-barcoded 5' primer along with a J-beta primer mix. No fewer than 3 million CDR3-containing paired-end reads came from each sample. From the 5' RACE reads, TCRdb called clonotypes with MiXCR, one entry per CDR3 protein. The sample has hundreds of thousands of distinct CDR3 sequences, about three fifths seen once. The data were taken from a study of blood T cells in healthy people across ages. The donors, aged about 6 to 100, were healthy Caucasians from Russia. It was approximately 10 milliliters of peripheral blood that were drawn from each donor. Each sample had at least 6 million PBMCs isolated. This CDR3 has 13 residues. Germline V lookup: CDR1 LGHDT, CDR2 YNNKEL (reference sequence). The V and J ends lost 4 bases and 4 bases respectively, with 10 bases between them.

V and J are TRBV3-1 and TRBJ1-2, with D perhaps matching TRBD1 (6 bases). Sequencing was done on a sample of blood. The sequence was obtained from a man younger than 45 in good health. As DNA, the CDR3 is TGTGCCAGCAGCCGGGGGGGGGCCTATGGCTACACCTTC. It is translated as CASSRGGAYGYTF.